This TCR beta chain was profiled in a study of blood T cell repertoires in COVID-19 (dated by TCRdb to 2019 to 2021). With regard to the full study: Samples covering the acute and convalescent phases of COVID-19 were provided by collaborators in the United States, Italy and Spain. HLA class I and class II types, where available, came from metadata supplied by the sample provider rather than from assay-based typing. Nearly every sample came with metadata listing a de-identified subject ID, COVID-19 status, age in years and sex. The repertoires were made available in a free public database intended to serve as a resource for research on the immune response to SARS-CoV-2. The prospective study material was composed of cDNA or gDNA derived from T cells, B-cell-depleted T cells, or PBMCs. The samples were drawn from the first 160 participants of the ongoing ImmuneRACE study and from 1,254 subjects provided by 6 global collaborators. The dataset comprised deeply sampled blood TCRbeta repertoires from subjects exposed to, actively infected with, or recovered from COVID-19.

Enrolling through a virtual design, the prospective study's participants ranged in age from roughly 18 to 89 years and lived across about two dozen United States geographic areas. In the prospective study, cohorts were assigned on the basis of participant-reported clinical history obtained from a screening survey and a study questionnaire. In the prospective study, whole blood, serum and a nasopharyngeal or oropharyngeal swab were collected from each participant by mobile phlebotomists. Over a roughly two-month period, participants in the prospective study had the option of providing additional blood draws and questionnaires. Before DNA extraction, prospective study blood samples were shipped either frozen or at room temperature. Worth noting for this clone: The target of this receptor is not known. No base quality information exists; no much larger clone differs at one position.

CDR1 SGDLS and CDR2 YYNGEE are derived from the germline V gene. For this chain, trimming is 4 bases at the V end and 6 bases at the J end, and the number of junction bases without a gene match is 13. The cysteine opens and the phenylalanine closes a CDR3 of 16 amino acids. Only the CDR3 DNA is retained, 48 bases long and in frame from the first base. General study outcomes and caveats: Clinical and demographic metadata were provided uncurated, with the amount varying by source and participant.

TCRbeta CDR3 regions were amplified from genomic DNA using the immunoSEQ Assay, a bias-controlled multiplex PCR. Processing in the source paper ran as follows. Nucleated cell counts per sample were estimated from amplification of reference gene primers within the assay. To quantify the absolute abundance of each unique TCRbeta CDR3 rearrangement, sequence reads were collapsed and filtered. For each sample, productive Simpson clonality was calculated as the square root of Simpson's diversity index over productive rearrangements. Entries here come from immuneACCESS through TCRdb and include only in-frame sequences with V and J called. Some clones fail to appear in such tables; in the studies checked, an unresolved V gene covers under half of the shortfall, and the cause of the remainder is unknown. That table furnishes V, J and clone size, whereas the DNA furnished D and trimming. The sample table records about 220,000 clones; 86% of these occur just once. The ten largest clones represent about 4% of the sample.

This sequence was found in a middle-aged woman with acute COVID-19. Sequencing was carried out using PBMCs or T cells enriched from blood (not recorded which). This receptor chain uses TRBV9 and TRBJ1-3; 7 central nucleotides agree with TRBD1. The sequence in DNA is TGTGCCAGCAGCCCGACGACAGGGACTCTGACAAACACCATATATTTT. This sequence encodes CASSPTTGTLTNTIYF.